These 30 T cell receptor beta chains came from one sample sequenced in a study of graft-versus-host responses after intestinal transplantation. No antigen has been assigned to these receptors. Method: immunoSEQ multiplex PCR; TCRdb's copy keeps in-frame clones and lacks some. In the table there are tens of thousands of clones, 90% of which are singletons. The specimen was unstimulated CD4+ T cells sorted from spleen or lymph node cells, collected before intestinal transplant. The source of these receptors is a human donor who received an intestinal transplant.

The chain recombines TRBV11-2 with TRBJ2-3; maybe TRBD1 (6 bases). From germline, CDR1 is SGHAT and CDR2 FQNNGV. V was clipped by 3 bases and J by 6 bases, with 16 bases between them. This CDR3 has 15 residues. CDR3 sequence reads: CASSFKSDRLDTQYF. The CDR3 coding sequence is TGTGCCAGCAGCTTCAAATCAGACAGGCTCGATACGCAGTATTTT. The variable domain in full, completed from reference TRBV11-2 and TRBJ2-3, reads EAGVAQSPRYKIIEKRQSVAFWCNPISGHATLYWYQQILGQGPKLLIQFQNNGVVDDSQLPKDRFSAERLKGVDSTLKIQPAKLEDSAVYLCASSFKSDRLDTQYFGPGTRLTVL.

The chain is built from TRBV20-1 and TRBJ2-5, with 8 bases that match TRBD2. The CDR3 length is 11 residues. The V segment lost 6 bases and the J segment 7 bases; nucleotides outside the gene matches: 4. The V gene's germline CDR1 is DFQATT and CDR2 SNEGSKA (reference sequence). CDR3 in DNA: TGCAGTGCCGCCGCGGGGGGGACCCAGTACTTC. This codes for CSAAAGGTQYF.

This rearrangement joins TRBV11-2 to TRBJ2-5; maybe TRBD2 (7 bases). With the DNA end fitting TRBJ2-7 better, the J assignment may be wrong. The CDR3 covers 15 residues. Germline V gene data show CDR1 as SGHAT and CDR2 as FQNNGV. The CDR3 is CASSLDGGGTYEQYF. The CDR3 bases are TGTGCCAGCAGCTTAGATGGCGGGGGCACCTACGAGCAGTACTTC.

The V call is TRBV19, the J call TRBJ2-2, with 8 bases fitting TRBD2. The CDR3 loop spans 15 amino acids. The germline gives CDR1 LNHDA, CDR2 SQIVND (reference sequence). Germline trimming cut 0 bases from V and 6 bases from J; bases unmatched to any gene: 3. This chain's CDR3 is CASSIDRGGSGELFF. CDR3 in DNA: TGTGCCAGTAGTATAGATCGGGGGGGTTCCGGGGAGCTGTTTTTT. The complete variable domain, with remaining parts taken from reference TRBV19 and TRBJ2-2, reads DGGITQSPKYLFRKEGQNVTLSCEQNLNHDAMYWYRQDPGQGLRLIYYSQIVNDFQKGDIAEGYSVSREKKESFPLTVTSAQKNPTAFYLCASSIDRGGSGELFFGEGSRLTVL.

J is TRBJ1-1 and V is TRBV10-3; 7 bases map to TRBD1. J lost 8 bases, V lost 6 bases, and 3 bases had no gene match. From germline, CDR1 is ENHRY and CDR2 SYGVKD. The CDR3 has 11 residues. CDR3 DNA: TGTGCCATCAGAACACAGGGGGAAGCTTTCTTT. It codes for CAIRTQGEAFF.

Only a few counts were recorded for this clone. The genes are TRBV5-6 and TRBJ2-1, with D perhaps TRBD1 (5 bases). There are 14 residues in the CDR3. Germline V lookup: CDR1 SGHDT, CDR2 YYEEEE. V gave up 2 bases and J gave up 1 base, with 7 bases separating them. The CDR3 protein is CASSLGVSYNEQFF. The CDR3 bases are TGTGCCAGCAGCTTAGGGGTTTCCTACAATGAGCAGTTCTTC. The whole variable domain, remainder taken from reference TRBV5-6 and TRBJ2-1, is DAGVTQSPTHLIKTRGQQVTLRCSPKSGHDTVSWYQQALGQGPQFIFQYYEEEERQRGNFPDRFSGHQFPNYSSELNVNALLLGDSALYLCASSLGVSYNEQFFGPGTRLTVL.

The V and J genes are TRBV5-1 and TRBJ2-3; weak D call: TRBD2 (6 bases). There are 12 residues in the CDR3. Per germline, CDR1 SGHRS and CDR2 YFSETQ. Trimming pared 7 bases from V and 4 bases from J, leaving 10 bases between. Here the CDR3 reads CASGSGADTQYF. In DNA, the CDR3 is TGCGCCAGCGGGTCGGGGGCAGATACGCAGTATTTT.

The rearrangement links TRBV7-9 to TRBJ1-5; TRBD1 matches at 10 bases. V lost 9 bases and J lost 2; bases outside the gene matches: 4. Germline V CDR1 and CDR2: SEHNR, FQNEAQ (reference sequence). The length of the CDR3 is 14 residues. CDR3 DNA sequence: TGTGCCAGTTCCGGGACAGGGGGCAATCAGCCCCAGCATTTT. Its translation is CASSGTGGNQPQHF.

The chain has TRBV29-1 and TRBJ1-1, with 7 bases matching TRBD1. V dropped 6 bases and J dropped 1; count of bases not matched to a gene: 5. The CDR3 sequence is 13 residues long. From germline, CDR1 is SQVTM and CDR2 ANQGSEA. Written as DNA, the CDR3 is TGCAGCGTCACAGGGGTGGGGAACACTGAAGCTTTCTTT. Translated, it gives CSVTGVGNTEAFF.

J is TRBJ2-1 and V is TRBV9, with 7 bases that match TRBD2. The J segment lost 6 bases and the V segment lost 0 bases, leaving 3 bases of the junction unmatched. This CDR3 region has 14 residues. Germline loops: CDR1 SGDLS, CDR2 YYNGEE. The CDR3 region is CASSVVGGGNEQFF. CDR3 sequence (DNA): TGTGCCAGCAGCGTAGTGGGGGGGGGCAATGAGCAGTTCTTC.

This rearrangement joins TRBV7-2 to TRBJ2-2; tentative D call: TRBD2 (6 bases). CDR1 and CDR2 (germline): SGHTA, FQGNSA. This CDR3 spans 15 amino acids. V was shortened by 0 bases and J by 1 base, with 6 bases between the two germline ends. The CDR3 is CASSLAGLNTGELFF. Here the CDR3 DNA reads TGTGCCAGCAGCTTAGCGGGACTGAACACCGGGGAGCTGTTTTTT.

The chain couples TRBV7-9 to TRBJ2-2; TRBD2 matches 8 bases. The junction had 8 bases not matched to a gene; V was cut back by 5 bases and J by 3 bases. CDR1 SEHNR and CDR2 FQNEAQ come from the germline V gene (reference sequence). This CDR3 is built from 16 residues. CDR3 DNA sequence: TGTGCCAGCAGCCCGGGAGGGAGGGTCTACACCGGGGAGCTGTTTTTT. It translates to CASSPGGRVYTGELFF.

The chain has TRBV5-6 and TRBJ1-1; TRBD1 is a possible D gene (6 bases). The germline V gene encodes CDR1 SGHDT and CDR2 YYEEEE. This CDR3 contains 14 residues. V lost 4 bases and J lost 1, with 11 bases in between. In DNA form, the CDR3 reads TGTGCCAGCAGCCGTGAGGGACAGAACACTGAAGCTTTCTTT. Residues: CASSREGQNTEAFF.

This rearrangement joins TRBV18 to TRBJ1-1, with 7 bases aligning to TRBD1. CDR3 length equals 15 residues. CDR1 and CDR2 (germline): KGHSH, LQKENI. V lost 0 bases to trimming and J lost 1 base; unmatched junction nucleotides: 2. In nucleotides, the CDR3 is TGTGCCAGCTCACCACCCACAGGGGCGAACACTGAAGCTTTCTTT. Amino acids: CASSPPTGANTEAFF.

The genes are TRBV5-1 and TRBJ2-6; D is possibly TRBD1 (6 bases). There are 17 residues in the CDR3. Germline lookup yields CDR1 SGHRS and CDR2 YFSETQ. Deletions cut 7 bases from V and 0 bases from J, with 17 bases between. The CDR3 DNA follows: TGCGCCAGCGCCGCGGACAGTTTTTTCTCTGGGGCCAACGTCCTGACTTTC. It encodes CASAADSFFSGANVLTF.

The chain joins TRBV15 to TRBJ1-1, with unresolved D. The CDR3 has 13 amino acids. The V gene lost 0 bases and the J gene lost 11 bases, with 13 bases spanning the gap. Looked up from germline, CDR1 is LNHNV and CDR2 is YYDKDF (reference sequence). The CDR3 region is CATSRDRWVRAFF. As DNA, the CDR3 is TGTGCCACCAGCAGAGATCGTTGGGTGAGGGCTTTCTTT.

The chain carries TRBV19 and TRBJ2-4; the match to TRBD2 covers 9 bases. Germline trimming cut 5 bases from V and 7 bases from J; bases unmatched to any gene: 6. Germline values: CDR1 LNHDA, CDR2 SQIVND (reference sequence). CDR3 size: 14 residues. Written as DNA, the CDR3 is TGTGCCAGTAGTCCCCCGGGACTAGCCAACATTCAGTACTTC. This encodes CASSPPGLANIQYF.

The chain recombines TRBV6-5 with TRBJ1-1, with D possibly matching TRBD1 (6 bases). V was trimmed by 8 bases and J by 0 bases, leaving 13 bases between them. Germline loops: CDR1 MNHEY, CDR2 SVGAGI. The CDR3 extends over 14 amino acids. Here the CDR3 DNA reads TGTGCCAGCGCCCGGACAGTTTTGAACACTGAAGCTTTCTTT. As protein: CASARTVLNTEAFF.

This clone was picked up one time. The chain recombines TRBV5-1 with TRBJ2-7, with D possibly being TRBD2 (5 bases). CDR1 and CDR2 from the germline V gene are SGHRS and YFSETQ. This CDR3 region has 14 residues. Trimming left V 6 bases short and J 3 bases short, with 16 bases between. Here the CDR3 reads CASMAESGLYEQYF. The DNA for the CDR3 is TGCGCCAGCATGGCAGAGAGCGGCCTCTACGAGCAGTACTTC. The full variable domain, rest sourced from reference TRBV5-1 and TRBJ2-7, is KAGVTQTPRYLIKTRGQQVTLSCSPISGHRSVSWYQQTPGQGLQFLFEYFSETQRNKGNFPGRFSGRQFSNSRSEMNVSTLELGDSALYLCASMAESGLYEQYFGPGTRLTVT.

CDR3 region: CSASPGNGYTF. The CDR3 coding sequence is TGCAGTGCTAGCCCGGGGAATGGCTACACCTTC. The chain carries TRBV20-1 and TRBJ1-2; D unresolved. The V gene lost 3 bases and the J gene lost 6 bases, with 8 bases spanning the gap. Per the germline V gene, CDR1 is DFQATT and CDR2 is SNEGSKA (reference sequence). This CDR3 comprises 11 residues.

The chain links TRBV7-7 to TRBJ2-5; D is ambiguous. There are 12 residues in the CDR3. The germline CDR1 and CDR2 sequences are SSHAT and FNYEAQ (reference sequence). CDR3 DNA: TGTGCTACCGGTCCACGACAAGAGACCCAGTACTTC. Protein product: CATGPRQETQYF.

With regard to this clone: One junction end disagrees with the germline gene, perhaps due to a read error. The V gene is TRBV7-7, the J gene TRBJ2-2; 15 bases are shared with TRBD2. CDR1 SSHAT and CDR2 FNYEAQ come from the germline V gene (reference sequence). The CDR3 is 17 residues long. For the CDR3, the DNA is TGTGCTAGCAGCCCGGGACTAGCGGGGGGCTCTACGGGGGAGCTGTTTTTT. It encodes CASSPGLAGGSTGELFF.

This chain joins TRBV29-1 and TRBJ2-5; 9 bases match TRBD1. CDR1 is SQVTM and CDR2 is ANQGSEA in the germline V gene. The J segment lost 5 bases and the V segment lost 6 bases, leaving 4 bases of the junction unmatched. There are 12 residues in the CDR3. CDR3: CSVLQGAETQYF. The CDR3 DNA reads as TGCAGCGTGCTACAGGGGGCGGAGACCCAGTACTTC.

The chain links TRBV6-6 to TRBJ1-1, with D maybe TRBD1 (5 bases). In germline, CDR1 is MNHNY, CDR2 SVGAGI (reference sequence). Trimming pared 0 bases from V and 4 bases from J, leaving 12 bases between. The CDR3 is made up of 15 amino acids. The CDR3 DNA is TGTGCCAGCAGTTACTCTGGAGGGGCCGGCACTGAAGCTTTCTTT. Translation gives CASSYSGGAGTEAFF.

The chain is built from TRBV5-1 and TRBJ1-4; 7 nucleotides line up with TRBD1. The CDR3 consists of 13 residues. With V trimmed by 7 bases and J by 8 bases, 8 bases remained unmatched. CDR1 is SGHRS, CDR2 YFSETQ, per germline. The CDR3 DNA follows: TGCGCCAGCCAGACAGGGATCGGGGAAAAACTGTTTTTT. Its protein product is CASQTGIGEKLFF.

CDR3 coding DNA: TGTGCCAGCGCAGGGATGAACACTGAAGCTTTCTTT. Its translation is CASAGMNTEAFF. V is TRBV19 and J is TRBJ1-1; tentatively, D is TRBD1 (5 bases). The CDR3 has 12 amino acids. Germline V gene data show CDR1 as LNHDA and CDR2 as SQIVND (reference sequence). V was cut by 9 bases and J by 0 bases, with 8 bases left in between.

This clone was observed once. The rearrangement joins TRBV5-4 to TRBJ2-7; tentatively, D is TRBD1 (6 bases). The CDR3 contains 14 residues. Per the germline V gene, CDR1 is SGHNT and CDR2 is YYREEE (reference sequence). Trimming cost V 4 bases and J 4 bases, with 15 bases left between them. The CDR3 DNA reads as TGTGCCAGCAGCCTCAGCCGGGACACATACGAGCAGTACTTC. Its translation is CASSLSRDTYEQYF. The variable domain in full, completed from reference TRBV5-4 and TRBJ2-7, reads ETGVTQSPTHLIKTRGQQVTLRCSSQSGHNTVSWYQQALGQGPQFIFQYYREEENGRGNFPPRFSGLQFPNYSSELNVNALELDDSALYLCASSLSRDTYEQYFGPGTRLTVT.

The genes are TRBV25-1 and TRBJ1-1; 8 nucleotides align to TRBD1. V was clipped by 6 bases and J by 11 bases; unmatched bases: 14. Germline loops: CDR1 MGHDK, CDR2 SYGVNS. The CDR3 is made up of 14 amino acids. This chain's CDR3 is CASSGPGGPAGAFF. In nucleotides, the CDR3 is TGTGCCAGCAGCGGACCAGGGGGCCCAGCAGGGGCTTTCTTT.

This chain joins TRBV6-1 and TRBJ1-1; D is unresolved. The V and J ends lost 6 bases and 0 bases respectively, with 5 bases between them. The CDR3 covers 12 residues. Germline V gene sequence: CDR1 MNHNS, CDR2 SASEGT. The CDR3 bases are TGTGCCAGCAGCCACTTGAACACTGAAGCTTTCTTT. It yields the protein CASSHLNTEAFF.

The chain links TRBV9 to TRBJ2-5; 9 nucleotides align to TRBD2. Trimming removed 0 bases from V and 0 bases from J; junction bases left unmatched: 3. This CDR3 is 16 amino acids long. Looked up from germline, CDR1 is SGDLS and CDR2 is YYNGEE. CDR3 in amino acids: CASSVAAGGYQETQYF. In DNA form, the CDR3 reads TGTGCCAGCAGCGTAGCAGCGGGGGGTTACCAAGAGACCCAGTACTTC. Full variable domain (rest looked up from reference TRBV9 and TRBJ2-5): DSGVTQTPKHLITATGQRVTLRCSPRSGDLSVYWYQQSLDQGLQFLIQYYNGEERAKGNILERFSAQQFPDLHSELNLSSLELGDSALYFCASSVAAGGYQETQYFGPGTRLLVL.